This T cell receptor (beta chain) was sequenced for a study of blood T cells in healthy people across ages. From germline, CDR1 is SGHAT and CDR2 FQNNGV. V was pared by 1 base and J by 4 bases, with 13 bases between. This CDR3 is 16 amino acids long. A J-beta primer mix and a sample-barcoded 5' primer were used in a second PCR of roughly 6 to 12 cycles. One entry per CDR3 protein results from TCRdb running MiXCR on the 5' RACE reads. In the table there are 1.5 million to 2 million distinct CDR3 sequences, roughly 32% of which are singletons. Sequencing input: blood. The receptor was derived from a woman aged 25-40 years in good health. J is TRBJ2-2 and V is TRBV11-2; maybe TRBD1 (5 bases). Here the CDR3 DNA reads TGTGCCAGCAGCTTAGGACAGCTATCCGTCACCGGGGAGCTGTTTTTT. Its protein is CASSLGQLSVTGELFF.